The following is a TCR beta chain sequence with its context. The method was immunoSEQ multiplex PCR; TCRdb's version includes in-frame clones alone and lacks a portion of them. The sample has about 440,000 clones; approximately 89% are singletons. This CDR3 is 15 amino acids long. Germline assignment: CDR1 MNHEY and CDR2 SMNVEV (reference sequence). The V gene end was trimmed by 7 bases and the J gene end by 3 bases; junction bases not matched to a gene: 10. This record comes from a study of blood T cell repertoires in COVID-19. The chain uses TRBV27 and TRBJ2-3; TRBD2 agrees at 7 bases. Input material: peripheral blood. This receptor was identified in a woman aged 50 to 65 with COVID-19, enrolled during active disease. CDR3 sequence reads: CASTLGGRGTDTQYF. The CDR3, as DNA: TGTGCCAGCACGCTGGGGGGGAGAGGAACAGATACGCAGTATTTT.